These T cell receptor beta chains were read from a single sample in a study of human thymus T cells. Profiled with immunoSEQ multiplex PCR; TCRdb holds only in-frame clones, not every one. This table holds about 50,000 clones, approximately 95% found once. The sample taken for sequencing was blood. These receptors were collected from a girl less than two years old with a congenital heart defect but otherwise immunologically healthy. The CDR3 runs from the conserved cysteine through the conserved F or W. A D gene is named only where the DNA matches it firmly. The size entry is marked missing in some rows and otherwise reads once, few, many or a size class.

V gene	D gene	J gene	clone size	CDR3 protein	CDR3 DNA
TRBV7-2	-	TRBJ1-2	-	CASSLEGLIGGYTF	TGTGCCAGCAGCTTAGAAGGTCTGATCGGAGGCTACACCTTC
TRBV7-6	-	TRBJ2-1	-	CASSTRLGEQFF	TGTGCCAGCAGCACCCGACTAGGGGAGCAGTTCTTC
TRBV27	TRBD1	TRBJ2-7	-	CASSWDRDYPEQYF	TGTGCCAGCAGTTGGGACAGGGACTACCCCGAGCAGTACTTC
TRBV25-1	-	TRBJ1-1	few	CASSESPARTEAFF	TGTGCCAGCAGTGAATCGCCAGCCAGGACTGAAGCTTTCTTT
TRBV9	TRBD2	TRBJ2-5	-	CASSVGQREYQETQYF	TGTGCCAGCAGCGTAGGCCAGCGGGAGTACCAAGAGACCCAGTACTTC
TRBV6-1	TRBD1	TRBJ2-7	once	CASSDLITGDRFYEQYF	TGTGCCAGCAGTGACCTAATTACGGGGGACAGGTTCTACGAGCAGTACTTC
TRBV10-3	TRBD2	TRBJ2-7	-	CALSTGLAASYEQYF	TGTGCCCTCTCTACTGGGCTAGCGGCTTCCTACGAGCAGTACTTC
TRBV4-1	-	TRBJ2-2	-	CASSQGLSNTGELFF	TGCGCCAGCAGCCAAGGACTCTCGAACACCGGGGAGCTGTTTTTT
TRBV19	-	TRBJ2-1	-	CASSMHGDSYNEQFF	TGTGCCAGTAGTATGCACGGGGACTCCTACAATGAGCAGTTCTTC
TRBV5-1	TRBD2	TRBJ2-7	-	CASSPASGRGSEQYF	TGCGCCAGCAGCCCCGCTAGCGGGAGGGGGAGCGAGCAGTACTTC
TRBV7-7	-	TRBJ1-1	-	CASSLDERTEAFF	TGTGCCAGCAGCTTAGATGAGCGCACTGAAGCTTTCTTT
TRBV28	TRBD2	TRBJ2-3	-	CASTLTGRPAVDTQYF	TGTGCCAGCACGTTAACCGGGAGGCCTGCGGTGGATACGCAGTATTTT
TRBV5-6	TRBD1	TRBJ1-2	-	CASSLDRGLYGYTF	TGTGCCAGCAGTCTGGACAGGGGCCTCTATGGCTACACCTTC
TRBV5-1	-	TRBJ2-5	-	CASSLDRAGETQYF	TGCGCCAGCAGCTTAGACAGGGCGGGGGAGACCCAGTACTTC
TRBV6-1	TRBD1	TRBJ2-1	-	CASRTGGTSYNEQFF	TGTGCCAGCCGAACAGGGGGTACCTCCTACAATGAGCAGTTCTTC
TRBV28	-	TRBJ1-2	-	CASQTRAGNYGYTF	TGTGCCAGCCAGACCCGGGCCGGTAACTATGGCTACACCTTC
TRBV2	-	TRBJ2-3	-	CASSEAPVSADTQYF	TGTGCCAGCAGTGAAGCACCAGTCTCGGCAGATACGCAGTATTTT
TRBV7-2	TRBD2	TRBJ2-7	-	CASSARTSGATSYEQYF	TGTGCCAGCAGCGCGAGGACTAGCGGGGCGACCTCCTACGAGCAGTACTTC
TRBV4-1	-	TRBJ2-7	-	CASSQEGGYEQYF	TGCGCCAGCAGCCAAGAAGGGGGCTACGAGCAGTACTTC
TRBV9	-	TRBJ2-1	-	CASSVVTSSSGDEQFF	TGTGCCAGCAGCGTAGTCACGAGCTCCTCGGGCGATGAGCAGTTCTTC
TRBV7-9	-	TRBJ2-1	-	CASSLRWGRRLDNEQFF	TGTGCCAGCAGCTTAAGGTGGGGGCGACGGTTGGACAATGAGCAGTTCTTC
TRBV27	-	TRBJ1-1	-	CASSRAFFGSTEAFF	TGTGCCAGCAGTCGCGCTTTTTTTGGGAGCACTGAAGCTTTCTTT
TRBV30	TRBD1	TRBJ1-4	-	CAWSVRQGKLFF	TGTGCCTGGAGTGTACGACAGGGAAAACTGTTTTTT
TRBV7-7	-	TRBJ2-6	-	CASSLGPGANVLTF	TGTGCTAGCAGCTTAGGTCCCGGGGCCAACGTCCTGACTTTC
TRBV5-4	TRBD1	TRBJ2-4	-	CASSTGDVAKNIQYF	TGTGCCAGCTCAACAGGGGATGTAGCCAAAAACATTCAGTACTTC
TRBV29-1	-	TRBJ1-5	-	CSVGGIDSNQPQHF	TGCAGCGTTGGAGGCATCGATAGCAATCAGCCCCAGCATTTT
TRBV7-6	-	TRBJ2-7	-	CASSSYRGGSYEQYF	TGTGCCAGCAGCTCGTACAGGGGGGGGTCCTACGAGCAGTACTTC
TRBV7-6	-	TRBJ2-3	-	CASSQLREWDADTQYF	TGTGCCAGCAGCCAATTAAGGGAGTGGGATGCAGATACGCAGTATTTT
TRBV27	-	TRBJ1-4	-	CASSPWPPGREKLFF	TGTGCCAGCAGCCCCTGGCCTCCAGGGAGGGAAAAACTGTTTTTT
TRBV7-2	-	TRBJ1-3	-	CASSLEGSSGNTIYF	TGTGCCAGCAGCTTAGAGGGTTCCTCTGGAAACACCATATATTTT
TRBV29-1	-	TRBJ2-1	-	CSVEDPHISYNEQFF	TGCAGCGTTGAAGATCCGCATATCTCCTACAATGAGCAGTTCTTC
TRBV11-3	TRBD1	TRBJ2-1	-	CASSHDRGNEQFF	TGTGCCAGCAGCCACGACAGGGGGAATGAGCAGTTCTTC
TRBV19	TRBD1	TRBJ1-5	once	CASSLQGSNQPQHF	TGTGCCAGTAGCCTACAGGGGAGCAATCAGCCCCAGCATTTT
TRBV11-2	TRBD2	TRBJ2-1	-	CASSLDVGLASDEQFF	TGTGCCAGCAGCTTAGATGTGGGACTAGCGTCGGATGAGCAGTTCTTC
TRBV21-1	-	TRBJ1-4	-	CASSETGEREEKLFF	TGTGCCAGCAGCGAAACGGGTGAACGCGAGGAAAAACTGTTTTTT